The T cell receptor beta chain under discussion was sequenced for a study of blood T cell repertoires in COVID-19. Across the whole study: Sites in the United States, Italy and Spain provided acute and convalescent COVID-19 samples. In each case, the material was cDNA or gDNA derived from T cells, B-cell-depleted T cells, or PBMCs.

The V end was cut by 5 bases, the J end by 8 bases, with 9 bases between. The CDR3 has 11 residues. CDR1 is MDHEN and CDR2 is SYDVKM in the germline V gene. A few counts support this clone. The assay was immunoSEQ multiplex PCR, and TCRdb's table has in-frame clones only and misses some. The data contain 270,000 or so clones, more than 65% of them singletons. The J gene is TRBJ1-2, the V gene TRBV28; D perhaps matches TRBD1 (5 bases). Material for sequencing was peripheral blood. The receptor comes from a woman aged 18-30 years with acute or convalescent COVID-19. This CDR3 reads CASSPRQGYTF. For the CDR3, the DNA is TGTGCCAGCAGTCCGCGACAGGGCTACACCTTC.